The T cell receptor beta chain described here comes from a study of siplizumab effects on memory and regulatory T cells. Study findings and constraints: It was not possible to assign a naive or memory phenotype to roughly 80-97% of proliferating CD4+ or CD8+ clones. Greater diversity than memory cells seemed evident in naive T cells, which also appeared to be major alloresponse contributors. The authors mapped only a minor fraction of alloreactive clones to unstimulated subsets.

As regards this clone: Its antigen is unidentified.

The protocol was immunoSEQ multiplex PCR, while the TCRdb copy is restricted to in-frame clones and leaves out a portion. The repertoire holds 2,500 or so clones, with about 61% as singletons. Sequences were generated from unstimulated naive, memory, effector memory and TEMRA subsets in a few donor pairs. This CDR3 is 15 amino acids long. The germline V gene encodes CDR1 MNHEY and CDR2 SMNVEV (reference sequence). V was cut by 3 bases and J by 3 bases, with 14 bases left in between. Sequenced: TEMRA CD8+ T cells sorted from blood. This sample's subset: unstimulated CD8+ CD45RA+ effector memory T cells. This receptor was identified in a human donor in good health. The V call is TRBV27, the J call TRBJ1-2; D is unresolved. The CDR3 sequence is CASSLARESDYGYTF. CDR3 DNA: TGTGCCAGCAGTTTGGCCCGGGAGTCAGACTATGGCTACACCTTC.